This is a list of T cell receptor beta chains from one sample in a study of blood T cell repertoires in COVID-19. Assay used: immunoSEQ multiplex PCR; TCRdb lists only in-frame clones, some missing. The table includes tens of thousands of clones, 65% to 85% detected once. The sample comprised peripheral blood. All receptors derive from a man aged 55 to 70 with acute or convalescent COVID-19. Each CDR3 is given with its conserved first and last residue. A D gene is named only where the DNA matches it firmly. Rows may omit the clone size; those that give it use once, few, many or a size class.

. few TRBJ2-1 16 TRBV4-3 TGCGCCAGCAGCCAAGTGGCGGGGACCTTAGGCGGTGAGCAGTTCTTC CASSQVAGTLGGEQFF
. few TRBJ1-1 10 TRBV29-1 TGCACCGCTGGAGGTCCTGAAGCTTTCTTT CTAGGPEAFF
TRBD2 . TRBJ2-2 17 TRBV19 TGTGCCAGTACCATACGGGTAGCGGGAGGGGACACCGGGGAGCTGTTTTTT CASTIRVAGGDTGELFF
. . TRBJ1-5 16 TRBV9 TGTGCCAGCAGCGTAGACGGCGGGGCCAGCAATCAGCCCCAGCATTTT CASSVDGGASNQPQHF
TRBD1 . TRBJ1-4 14 TRBV27 TGTGCCAGCAGCTATACGGGACAGAACGAAAAACTGTTTTTT CASSYTGQNEKLFF
. . TRBJ2-5 11 TRBV20-1 TGCAGTGCTAGAGGCGTCGAGACCCAGTACTTC CSARGVETQYF
TRBD2 . TRBJ2-5 13 TRBV5-4 TGTGCCAGCAGCTCGCGGGGGGGAGAGACCCAGTACTTC CASSSRGGETQYF
. . TRBJ1-3 14 TRBV14 TGTGCCAGCAGCCCAGCGCTCTCTGGAAACACCATATATTTT CASSPALSGNTIYF
TRBD1 . TRBJ2-3 13 TRBV5-1 TGCGCCAGCAGCTCTGACAGGGGAGATACGCAGTATTTT CASSSDRGDTQYF
. . TRBJ1-1 14 TRBV5-1 TGCGCCAGCTGGGGAGACAGGCTGAACACTGAAGCTTTCTTT CASWGDRLNTEAFF
. . TRBJ1-1 14 TRBV5-4 TGTGCCAGCAGCTTGGCTAGGGGCAACACTGAAGCTTTCTTT CASSLARGNTEAFF
TRBD2 . TRBJ2-5 17 TRBV11-2 TGTGCCAGCAGCTTAGGGGCTAGCGGGGGGCAACAAGAGACCCAGTACTTC CASSLGASGGQQETQYF
. . TRBJ1-6 15 TRBV7-9 TGTGCCAGCAGCTTCATGGACAGATATAATTCACCCCTCCACTTT CASSFMDRYNSPLHF
TRBD1 . TRBJ1-2 17 TRBV19 TGTGCCAGTACCCCCGAATTGGTGACAGGGGGCTATGGTGGCTACACCTTC CASTPELVTGGYGGYTF
. . TRBJ1-1 13 TRBV4-2 TGTGCCAGCACATTCTCTGGGGAGACTGAAGCTTTCTTT CASTFSGETEAFF
. once TRBJ2-5 18 TRBV11-2 TGTGCCAGCAGCTTAGGGGTGGTTGGACTAACTCGCCAAGAGACCCAGTACTTC CASSLGVVGLTRQETQYF
TRBD2 . TRBJ2-3 17 TRBV27 TGTGCCAGCAGACGAGACCCGGGACTAGCGGGGTTAGATACGCAGTATTTT CASRRDPGLAGLDTQYF
TRBD1 . TRBJ1-2 12 TRBV6-5 TGTGCCAGCAGTTATCAGGGGGTTGGCTACACCTTC CASSYQGVGYTF